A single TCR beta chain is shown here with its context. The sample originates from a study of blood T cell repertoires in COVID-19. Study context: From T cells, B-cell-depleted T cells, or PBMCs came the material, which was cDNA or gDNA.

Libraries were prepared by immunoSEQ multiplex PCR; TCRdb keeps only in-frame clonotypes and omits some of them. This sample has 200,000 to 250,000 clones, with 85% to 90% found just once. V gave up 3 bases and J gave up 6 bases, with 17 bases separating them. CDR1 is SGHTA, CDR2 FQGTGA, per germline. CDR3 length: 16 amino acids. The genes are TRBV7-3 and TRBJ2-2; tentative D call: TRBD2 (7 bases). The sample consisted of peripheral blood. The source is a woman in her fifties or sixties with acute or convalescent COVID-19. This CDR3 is CASSFHGGGGAGELFF. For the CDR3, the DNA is TGTGCCAGCAGCTTCCATGGCGGGGGCGGAGCCGGGGAGCTGTTTTTT.